This T cell receptor beta chain derives from a study of blood T cell repertoires in COVID-19. Study at large: Samples representing acute and convalescent COVID-19 were sourced from the United States, Italy and Spain.

The CDR3 is 14 amino acids. V dropped 0 bases and J dropped 6; count of bases not matched to a gene: 5. In germline, CDR1 is SGHRS, CDR2 YFSETQ. For this clone: The sample holds other DNA sequences that translate to the same CDR3.

In the authors' methods: Amplification of reference gene primers was used by the study to estimate nucleated cell counts. Sequencing was performed with immunoSEQ multiplex PCR; in TCRdb, only in-frame clones are kept and a portion is missing. Clonal size and the V and J genes are those of that table, whereas D and trimming came from the DNA. The sample shows 200,000 to 250,000 clones, roughly 78% of them seen only once. The sequence came from a woman aged 35 to 49 with acute or convalescent COVID-19. The specimen sequenced was peripheral blood. The chain joins TRBV5-1 to TRBJ2-7, with 8 bases that match TRBD2. The CDR3 DNA is TGCGCCAGCAGCTTGGCGGGGGGGCCTGGCGAGCAGTACTTC. It translates to CASSLAGGPGEQYF.